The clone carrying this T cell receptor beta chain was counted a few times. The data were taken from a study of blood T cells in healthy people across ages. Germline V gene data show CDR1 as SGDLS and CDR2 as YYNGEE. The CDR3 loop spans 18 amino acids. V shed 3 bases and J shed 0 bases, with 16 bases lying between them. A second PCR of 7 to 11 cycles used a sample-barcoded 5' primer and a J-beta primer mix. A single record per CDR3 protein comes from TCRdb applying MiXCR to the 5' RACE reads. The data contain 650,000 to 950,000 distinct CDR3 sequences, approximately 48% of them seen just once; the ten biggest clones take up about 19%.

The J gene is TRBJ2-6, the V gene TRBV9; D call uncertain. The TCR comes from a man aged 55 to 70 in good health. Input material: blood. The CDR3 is CASSATPGLSSGANVLTF. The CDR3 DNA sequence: TGTGCCAGCAGCGCAACCCCGGGTCTCAGCTCTGGGGCCAACGTCCTGACTTTC.